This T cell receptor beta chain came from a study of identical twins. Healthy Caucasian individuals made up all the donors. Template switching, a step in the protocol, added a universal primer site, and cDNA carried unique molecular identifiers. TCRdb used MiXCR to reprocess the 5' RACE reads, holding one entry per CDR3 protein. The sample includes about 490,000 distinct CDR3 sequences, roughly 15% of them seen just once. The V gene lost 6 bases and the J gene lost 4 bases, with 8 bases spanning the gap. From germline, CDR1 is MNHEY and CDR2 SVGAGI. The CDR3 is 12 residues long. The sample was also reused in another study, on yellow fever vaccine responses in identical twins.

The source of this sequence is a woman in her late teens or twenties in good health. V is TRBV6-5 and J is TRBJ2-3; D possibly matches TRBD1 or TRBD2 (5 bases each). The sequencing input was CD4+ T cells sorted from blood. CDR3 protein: CASSWGSDTQYF. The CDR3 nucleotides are TGTGCCAGCAGCTGGGGGTCAGATACGCAGTATTTT.